A single T cell receptor beta chain is shown here with its context. The sample belongs to a study of blood T cell repertoires in COVID-19. Looking at the study overall: The United States, Italy and Spain were the sources of the acute and convalescent COVID-19 samples. Nucleic acid was either cDNA or gDNA, and it came from T cells, B-cell-depleted T cells, or PBMCs.

Authors' data handling: Quantification of nucleated cells was approximated via reference gene primer amplification. Clones were sequenced by immunoSEQ multiplex PCR, and TCRdb holds only the in-frame ones, with some missing. V and J calls plus clone size are reproduced from that table; the DNA served to infer D and trimming. Of about 36,000 clones in the sample, about 80% are singletons; the top ten hold 1.5% to 2%. Germline V gene data show CDR1 as SGHKS and CDR2 as YYEKEE (reference sequence). The V gene end was trimmed by 0 bases and the J gene end by 0 bases; junction bases not matched to a gene: 5. CDR3 size: 17 residues.

This clonotype originated in a man aged 55 to 70 with active COVID-19. The sample was peripheral blood. The rearrangement joins TRBV5-5 to TRBJ2-2; TRBD1 matches 7 bases. The CDR3, as DNA: TGTGCCAGCAGCTTGGAACAGGGGCCCCCGAACACCGGGGAGCTGTTTTTT. It translates to CASSLEQGPPNTGELFF.